What follows are 27 T cell receptor beta chains derived from one specimen sequenced in a study of regulatory T cells in long-lasting Graves disease (dated by TCRdb to the early 2020s). The intended sense of this specimen's time point label: persistent/refractory GD, antithyroid drugs over 5 years with positive TRAb. For both TCR sequencing and RNA sequencing, RNA was extracted from PBMCs using TRIzol. The method was multiplex PCR. Sequencing was performed on an Illumina HiSeq 4000. TCR beta libraries were built with iRepertoire HTBI primers and Arm-PCR amplification of CDR3 regions. Starting from the raw public reads, TCRdb applied fastp trimming at Q25, assembled clones with MiXCR and retained in-frame beta chains. All rows with the same CDR3 protein become a single entry with the most common DNA and genes. Here the sample has a few hundred thousand distinct CDR3 sequences; roughly a fifth occur a single time. Of the sample, 56% is held by the ten largest clones.

Sequencing used peripheral blood mononuclear cells (PBMCs), obtained when the disease was refractory, from a patient treated with antithyroid drugs. The receptors here all came from a female donor with Graves disease.

The sample holds many counts of this clonotype. The chain joins TRBV20-1 to TRBJ1-2; D might be TRBD1 (5 bases). The CDR3 extends over 12 amino acids. The V gene's germline CDR1 is DFQATT and CDR2 SNEGSKA (reference sequence). The V and J ends lost 3 bases and 5 bases respectively, with 10 bases between them. The CDR3 sequence is CSASASGYGYTF. DNA for the CDR3: TGCAGTGCTAGTGCCTCAGGGTATGGCTACACCTTC.

This clonotype has ten or more counts. The chain has TRBV30 and TRBJ1-4; D is undetermined. Trimming took 5 bases from V and 2 from J, leaving 9 bases between them. The CDR3 totals 13 residues. Germline assignment: CDR1 GTSNPN and CDR2 SVGIG (reference sequence). The chain's CDR3 is CAWGRGTNEKLFF. The CDR3 DNA reads TGTGCCTGGGGCCGAGGTACTAATGAAAAACTGTTTTTT.

This clonotype was counted a few times. V usage is TRBV6-5 and J usage is TRBJ2-7; maybe TRBD2 (5 bases). Germline-derived CDR1 and CDR2 are MNHEY and SVGAGI. Trimming pared 6 bases from V and 3 bases from J, leaving 12 bases between. The CDR3 is 13 residues long. The CDR3 DNA reads as TGTGCCAGCAGATACCGACGGGGCTACGAGCAGTACTTC. Translation gives CASRYRRGYEQYF.

In its sample, this clonotype was seen a few times. The chain has TRBV6-2 or TRBV6-3 and TRBJ1-2; D is perhaps TRBD1 (5 bases). Trimming cost V 6 bases and J 2 bases, with 16 bases left between them. This CDR3 is 15 amino acids long. Per germline, CDR1 MNHEY and CDR2 SVGEGT. This chain's CDR3 is CASRVRGEVNYGYTF. DNA of the CDR3: TGTGCCAGCAGGGTTCGGGGGGAAGTCAACTATGGCTACACCTTC.

This clonotype was detected ten times or more. This chain links TRBV7-3 with TRBJ2-5; D may match TRBD1 or TRBD2 (5 bases each). V was shortened by 5 bases and J by 5 bases, with 15 bases between the two germline ends. In germline, CDR1 is SGHTA, CDR2 FQGTGA. The CDR3 has 14 amino acids. The DNA for the CDR3 is TGTGCCAGCAGCCCCGGGACGACGCCCGAGACCCAGTACTTC. Its protein is CASSPGTTPETQYF.

The chain recombines TRBV20-1 with TRBJ2-5, with 7 bases lining up with TRBD2. After removal of 0 bases from V and 5 bases from J, the junction contained 6 bases not matched to a gene. The CDR3 has 14 amino acids. Germline V gene sequence: CDR1 DFQATT, CDR2 SNEGSKA (reference sequence). In DNA form, the CDR3 reads TGCAGTGCTAGAGATTCGGGAGGCAGGGAGACCCAGTACTTC. As protein: CSARDSGGRETQYF.

In its sample, this clonotype was seen many times. This chain connects TRBV2 to TRBJ1-1, with unresolved D. V was shortened by 6 bases and J by 1 base, with 6 bases between the two germline ends. Germline V gene lookup returns CDR1 SNHLY and CDR2 FYNNEI. CDR3 length: 12 residues. CDR3 coding DNA: TGTGCCAGCAGGTGGGCGAACACTGAAGCTTTCTTT. Translation gives CASRWANTEAFF.

This clonotype has a handful of counts. This CDR3 reads CSGEGDSTGELFF. The CDR3 region has the DNA TGCAGCGGAGAAGGGGACAGCACCGGGGAGCTGTTTTTT. The chain carries TRBV29-1 and TRBJ2-2, with 7 bases lining up with TRBD1. Germline-derived CDR1 and CDR2 are SQVTM and ANQGSEA. J gave up 4 bases and V 7 bases, and 6 bases lay outside the gene matches. The CDR3 loop spans 13 amino acids.

This clonotype occurred many times. V is TRBV28 and J is TRBJ1-1; D is unclear. Trimming took 6 bases from V and 6 from J, leaving 14 bases between them. Germline CDR1 is MDHEN and CDR2 is SYDVKM. The CDR3 spans 13 residues. DNA of the CDR3: TGTGCCAGCAGGTGGGGAACCTTATCTGAAGCTTTCTTT. Translating gives CASRWGTLSEAFF. Full variable domain (missing parts from reference TRBV28 and TRBJ1-1): DVKVTQSSRYLVKRTGEKVFLECVQDMDHENMFWYRQDPGLGLRLIYFSYDVKMKEKGDIPEGYSVSREKKERFSLILESASTNQTSMYLCASRWGTLSEAFFGQGTRLTVV.

There are a few counts of this clonotype. In nucleotides, the CDR3 is TGTGCCAGCAGTTCCATTCTGAACACCGGGGAGCTGTTTTTT. Translated: CASSSILNTGELFF. J is TRBJ2-2 and V is TRBV27; D is uncertain. Trimming removed 4 bases from V and 1 base from J, with 7 bases in between. The CDR3 has 14 amino acids. The germline V gene has CDR1 MNHEY and CDR2 SMNVEV (reference sequence).

This clonotype was found many times. The gene calls are TRBV6-1 and TRBJ2-5; TRBD2 aligns across 8 bases. CDR3 length: 15 amino acids. Germline assignment: CDR1 MNHNS and CDR2 SASEGT. Unmatched junction bases numbered 12, after V lost 8 bases and J lost 4 bases. The CDR3 is CASPRVGRASETQYF. The CDR3 DNA sequence: TGTGCCAGCCCGAGGGTCGGGAGGGCCTCAGAGACCCAGTACTTC.

This chain uses TRBV20-1 with TRBJ2-7; unclear D gene. Germline CDR1 reads DFQATT; CDR2 reads SNEGSKA (reference sequence). Trimming left V 4 bases short and J 0 bases short, with 10 bases between. The CDR3 contains 13 residues. This chain's CDR3 is CSAMEDGSYEQYF. The CDR3 DNA reads TGCAGTGCTATGGAAGACGGCTCCTACGAGCAGTACTTC.

The DNA for the CDR3 is TGTGCCACCAGTGATCTTGGACGAGGAACCACCGGGGAGCTGTTTTTT. Translated: CATSDLGRGTTGELFF. The chain recombines TRBV24-1 with TRBJ2-2, with D unclear. The germline V gene has CDR1 KGHDR and CDR2 SFDVKD. V was pared by 3 bases and J by 4 bases, with 14 bases between. The CDR3 loop spans 16 amino acids.

This clonotype turned up a few times. The CDR3 protein is CASSRRDREKNIQYF. CDR3 DNA: TGTGCCAGCAGTCGCCGGGACAGGGAAAAAAACATTCAGTACTTC. The gene calls are TRBV28 and TRBJ2-4, with TRBD1 matching over 9 bases. Losses at the gene ends were 5 bases for V and 4 bases for J; bases not matched to a gene: 6. The CDR3 loop spans 15 amino acids. In germline, CDR1 is MDHEN, CDR2 SYDVKM.

This clonotype was detected only a few times. The rearrangement links TRBV28 to TRBJ2-3; tentatively, D is TRBD1 (6 bases). The germline CDR1 and CDR2 sequences are MDHEN and SYDVKM. The V end lost 3 bases, the J end lost 1 base, and 8 bases lay between the germline ends. The CDR3 covers 14 residues. In DNA form, the CDR3 reads TGTGCCAGCAGTTTTTCAGGGGGCACAGATACGCAGTATTTT. Protein sequence: CASSFSGGTDTQYF.

This clonotype was seen a few times. The rearrangement links TRBV27 to TRBJ1-5; D perhaps matches TRBD1 (5 bases). Germline CDR1 reads MNHEY; CDR2 reads SMNVEV (reference sequence). The CDR3 extends over 14 amino acids. V lost 3 bases, J lost 4 bases, and 10 bases lay in between. CDR3 bases: TGTGCCAGCAGTTTTGCAGGGAAAAATCAGCCCCAGCATTTT. Translation: CASSFAGKNQPQHF.

The CDR3 sequence: CASSGLSGESGANVLTF. The CDR3 bases are TGTGCCAGCAGCGGCCTTAGCGGGGAATCTGGGGCCAACGTCCTGACTTTC. The genes are TRBV5-5 and TRBJ2-6; 8 bases are shared with TRBD2. Trimming at V came to 4 bases and at J to 1 base, leaving 7 bases not matched to a gene. Germline V gene lookup returns CDR1 SGHKS and CDR2 YYEKEE (reference sequence). This CDR3 is built from 17 residues.

The CDR3 region has the DNA TGTGCCACCAGTGACCCAAAACAGGGTTCACCCTACAATGAGCAGTTCTTC. Residues: CATSDPKQGSPYNEQFF. The chain employs TRBV24-1 and TRBJ2-1; TRBD1 is a possible D gene (6 bases). The CDR3 spans 17 residues. Per the germline V gene, CDR1 is KGHDR and CDR2 is SFDVKD. Deletions cut 4 bases from V and 2 bases from J, with 17 bases between.

This clonotype was seen more than once but under ten times. The genes are TRBV6-1 and TRBJ2-5; tentatively, D is TRBD1 or TRBD2 (5 bases each). The CDR3 covers 13 residues. Per germline, CDR1 MNHNS and CDR2 SASEGT. Trimming pared 5 bases from V and 2 bases from J, leaving 9 bases between. The CDR3 loop is CASSRGDQETQYF. The CDR3 DNA reads TGTGCCAGCAGTCGAGGGGATCAAGAGACCCAGTACTTC.

The V gene is TRBV4-1, the J gene TRBJ2-7, with a tentative D call TRBD2 (5 bases). The CDR3 covers 14 residues. CDR1 is MGHRA, CDR2 YSYEKL, per germline. V lost 3 bases and J 0 bases, leaving 9 bases between the germline ends. In DNA, the CDR3 is TGCGCCAGCAGCCACAGCGGTGTCTCCTACGAGCAGTACTTC. Translating gives CASSHSGVSYEQYF.

V is TRBV3-1 and J is TRBJ2-5; D uncertain. Germline CDR1 reads LGHDT; CDR2 reads YNNKEL (reference sequence). Trimming pared 4 bases from V and 1 base from J, leaving 13 bases between. This CDR3 region has 15 residues. The CDR3 here is CASSLSAILQETQYF. CDR3 DNA: TGTGCCAGCAGCCTTTCCGCGATCCTCCAAGAGACCCAGTACTTC.

This clonotype occurred once. This chain links TRBV28 with TRBJ1-6; maybe TRBD1 (5 bases). V lost 3 bases and J 6 bases, leaving 12 bases between the germline ends. This CDR3 is 15 amino acids long. Germline loops: CDR1 MDHEN, CDR2 SYDVKM. DNA for the CDR3: TGTGCCAGCAGTTTGCGGGGACTGCTTAATTCACCCCTCCACTTT. It codes for CASSLRGLLNSPLHF.

This clonotype was seen repeatedly, ten times or more. The chain is built from TRBV6-1 and TRBJ1-2, with D uncertain. Germline CDR1 is MNHNS and CDR2 is SASEGT. V was trimmed by 1 base and J by 4 bases, leaving 10 bases between them. CDR3 length equals 14 residues. CDR3 sequence: CASSEGPALYGYTF. The CDR3 DNA sequence: TGTGCCAGCAGTGAAGGTCCGGCTCTCTATGGCTACACCTTC.

The chain carries TRBV29-1 and TRBJ2-6; D remains ambiguous. The CDR3 extends over 13 amino acids. Germline V gene lookup returns CDR1 SQVTM and CDR2 ANQGSEA. V lost 6 bases and J 0 bases, leaving 6 bases between the germline ends. The CDR3 coding sequence is TGCAGCGTGATTCCCTCTGGGGCCAACGTCCTGACTTTC. The encoded protein is CSVIPSGANVLTF.

This chain links TRBV11-1 with TRBJ2-7; 9 bases align to TRBD2. Germline loops: CDR1 SGHAT, CDR2 FQDESV (reference sequence). Trimming took 3 bases from V and 2 from J; bases not matched to a gene: 2. The CDR3 consists of 14 residues. The CDR3 DNA sequence: TGTGCCAGCAGCTTGACTAGCGGAGCCTACGAGCAGTACTTC. Residues: CASSLTSGAYEQYF.

There are many counts of this clonotype. The V and J genes are TRBV7-9 and TRBJ2-7; 8 bases are shared with TRBD1. Per germline, CDR1 SEHNR and CDR2 FQNEAQ (reference sequence). Trimming took 5 bases from V and 2 from J; bases not matched to a gene: 17. The CDR3 extends over 18 amino acids. CDR3: CASSRSETDREVTYEQYF. CDR3 DNA: TGTGCCAGCAGCAGATCTGAAACGGACAGGGAGGTTACCTACGAGCAGTACTTC.

The chain couples TRBV5-1 to TRBJ2-7; D tentatively reads TRBD1 or TRBD2 (5 bases each). Trimming pared 0 bases from V and 2 bases from J, leaving 9 bases between. This CDR3 spans 14 amino acids. The germline V gene encodes CDR1 SGHRS and CDR2 YFSETQ. CDR3 sequence: CASSLEGTPYEQYF. The CDR3 nucleotides read TGCGCCAGCAGCTTGGAAGGGACGCCCTACGAGCAGTACTTC.